The subject of this entry is one T cell receptor beta chain. Its target is not known. The data were produced by immunoSEQ multiplex PCR, yet TCRdb's version contains in-frame clones alone and is incomplete. The data hold 35,000 or so clones, with about three quarters observed a single time. V was cut by 0 bases and J by 3 bases, with 5 bases left in between. The V gene's germline CDR1 is SGHTA and CDR2 FQGTGA. This CDR3 is 14 amino acids long. The data belong to a study of OX40 agonist ivuxolimab in advanced cancers. Study-level points and caveats: Among the lowest peripheral clonal expansion occurred in 0.1-3.0 mg/kg partial responders.

The sample here was CD4+ or CD8+ T cells sorted from blood, taken in a trial of the OX40 agonist ivuxolimab. The chain joins TRBV7-3 to TRBJ1-4; D is unresolved. This receptor was obtained from an adult with an advanced solid tumor such as melanoma, head and neck, liver or kidney cancer. CDR3 residues: CASSLTGPNEKLFF. DNA of the CDR3: TGTGCCAGCAGCTTAACGGGCCCTAATGAAAAACTGTTTTTT.